The 29 T cell receptor beta chains below were found in one sample sequenced in a study of cytomegalovirus exposure and HLA in healthy donors. The study ran its PCR with 60 Vbeta and 13 Jbeta primers. Clones were sequenced by immunoSEQ multiplex PCR, and TCRdb holds only the in-frame ones, with some missing. The sample has some 130,000 clones, 66% seen once. Sequences were obtained from PBMCs. These receptors all stem from a human donor in good health.

CDR3 nucleotide sequence: TGTGCCAGCAGTTATCCTAACACAGATACGCAGTATTTT. It yields the protein CASSYPNTDTQYF. This rearrangement joins TRBV6-6 to TRBJ2-3; D not resolved. The CDR3 has 13 amino acids. Between the trimmed V and J ends, which lost 3 bases and 2 bases, there was a span of 6 bases. Germline CDR1 reads MNHNY; CDR2 reads SVGAGI (reference sequence).

V usage is TRBV5-5 and J usage is TRBJ2-2, with 7 bases that match TRBD1. The V segment lost 5 bases and the J segment 2 bases; nucleotides outside the gene matches: 6. CDR1 is SGHKS, CDR2 YYEKEE, per germline (reference sequence). There are 15 residues in the CDR3. CDR3 nucleotides: TGTGCCAGCAGTTCCGACAGGGCAAACACCGGGGAGCTGTTTTTT. Translated: CASSSDRANTGELFF.

The chain carries TRBV30 and TRBJ2-5; 8 nucleotides match TRBD1. CDR3 length equals 13 residues. Per the germline V gene, CDR1 is GTSNPN and CDR2 is SVGIG (reference sequence). V shed 3 bases and J 5 bases; nucleotides not matched to a gene: 5. The CDR3 DNA reads as TGTGCCTGGAGGGGTGACAGGGGTGAGACCCAGTACTTC. Translation: CAWRGDRGETQYF.

The rearrangement uses TRBV5-4 and TRBJ1-2; the match to TRBD1 covers 7 bases. V dropped 0 bases and J dropped 4; count of bases not matched to a gene: 3. The germline V gene encodes CDR1 SGHNT and CDR2 YYREEE (reference sequence). This CDR3 is 14 amino acids long. The CDR3 nucleotides are TGTGCCAGCAGCTTGGCCGCAGGGGGCTATGGCTACACCTTC. It yields the protein CASSLAAGGYGYTF.

The gene calls are TRBV6-5 and TRBJ2-3; the match to TRBD2 covers 7 bases. CDR3 size: 15 residues. The germline CDR1 and CDR2 sequences are MNHEY and SVGAGI. With 5 bases clipped from V and 2 bases from J, the junction kept 7 bases outside the gene matches. CDR3: CASSDWTSPTDTQYF. DNA for the CDR3: TGTGCCAGCAGTGACTGGACTAGTCCCACAGATACGCAGTATTTT.

This clone has only a few counts. The junction departs from germline at one end; a sequencing error may be responsible. The V gene is TRBV7-7, the J gene TRBJ2-2; weak D call: TRBD1 (6 bases). The germline V gene has CDR1 SSHAT and CDR2 FNYEAQ (reference sequence). This CDR3 contains 15 residues. The CDR3 loop is CASSLSGVHTGELFF. CDR3 nucleotides: TGTGCTAGCAGCTTATCAGGGGTTCACACCGGGGAGCTGTTTTTT.

In DNA form, the CDR3 reads TGTGCCAGCAGCGGACGAAGCGGGCCCAACACCGGGGAGCTGTTTTTT. The encoded protein is CASSGRSGPNTGELFF. The V gene is TRBV9, the J gene TRBJ2-2; weak D call: TRBD2 (6 bases). The CDR3 sequence is 16 residues long. The V end was cut by 3 bases, the J end by 2 bases, with 14 bases between. Germline assignment: CDR1 SGDLS and CDR2 YYNGEE.

The chain carries TRBV6-1 and TRBJ1-5, with TRBD1 identical over 8 bases. V trimming: 2 bases; J trimming: 6 bases; junction bases outside the gene matches: 6. Looked up from germline, CDR1 is MNHNS and CDR2 is SASEGT. CDR3 length equals 15 residues. CDR3 nucleotides: TGTGCCAGCAGTGAATGGTGGCAGGGGGCTCAGCCCCAGCATTTT. It yields the protein CASSEWWQGAQPQHF.

The gene calls are TRBV7-6 and TRBJ2-7, with 8 bases that match TRBD1. Germline V gene lookup returns CDR1 SGHVS and CDR2 FNYEAQ. This CDR3 is built from 15 residues. Trimming at V came to 5 bases and at J to 6 bases, leaving 12 bases not matched to a gene. CDR3 coding DNA: TGTGCCAGCAGCGTAGGAATCGGACAGGGATCCGAGCAGTACTTC. It translates to CASSVGIGQGSEQYF.

The CDR3 bases are TGCGCCAGCAGCTTGGCCGCGGGACTAGCGGAGTACAATGAGCAGTTCTTC. It encodes CASSLAAGLAEYNEQFF. V is TRBV5-1 and J is TRBJ2-1; 11 nucleotides align to TRBD2. Germline CDR1 reads SGHRS; CDR2 reads YFSETQ. The CDR3 contains 17 residues. V lost 0 bases and J lost 4; bases outside the gene matches: 6.

This chain joins TRBV20-1 and TRBJ1-1; TRBD1 is a possible D gene (6 bases). This CDR3 is 11 amino acids long. The germline V gene has CDR1 DFQATT and CDR2 SNEGSKA (reference sequence). V was cut by 0 bases and J by 8 bases, with 7 bases left in between. The CDR3 loop reads CSARDRGEAFF. CDR3 sequence (DNA): TGCAGTGCTAGAGACAGGGGCGAAGCTTTCTTT.

This clone showed up just a few times. The rearrangement uses TRBV29-1 and TRBJ1-2; possibly TRBD1 for D (6 bases). V gave up 7 bases and J gave up 4 bases, with 19 bases separating them. The CDR3 has 14 amino acids. Germline CDR1 reads SQVTM; CDR2 reads ANQGSEA. CDR3 sequence: CSARTDLAAYGYTF. The CDR3 DNA follows: TGCAGCGCCAGGACAGACCTAGCTGCCTATGGCTACACCTTC.

The V and J genes are TRBV13 and TRBJ2-2; no firm D call. The CDR3 has 12 amino acids. The germline CDR1 and CDR2 sequences are PRHDT and FYEKMQ (reference sequence). V was clipped by 3 bases and J by 3 bases, with 2 bases between them. This chain's CDR3 is CASSFYTGELFF. CDR3 DNA sequence: TGTGCCAGCAGCTTCTACACCGGGGAGCTGTTTTTT.

This clone was seen a single time. The chain is built from TRBV4-1 and TRBJ2-1, with a tentative D call TRBD2 (5 bases). V was pared by 1 base and J by 8 bases, with 21 bases between. Germline CDR1 is MGHRA and CDR2 is YSYEKL. The CDR3 consists of 17 residues. The CDR3 protein is CASSQVWASSSPYEQFF. DNA of the CDR3: TGCGCCAGCAGCCAAGTCTGGGCTAGCTCTAGCCCTTATGAGCAGTTCTTC.

The chain has TRBV9 and TRBJ1-6; D is possibly TRBD1 (6 bases). Per germline, CDR1 SGDLS and CDR2 YYNGEE. Trimming left V 3 bases short and J 4 bases short, with 11 bases between. The CDR3 sequence is 15 residues long. In DNA form, the CDR3 reads TGTGCCAGCAGCGCCTCGACAGGTTATAATTCACCCCTCCACTTT. It translates to CASSASTGYNSPLHF.

This chain joins TRBV7-2 and TRBJ2-7, with TRBD2 as a possible D gene (6 bases). The germline gives CDR1 SGHTA, CDR2 FQGNSA. This CDR3 spans 16 amino acids. V gave up 4 bases and J gave up 2 bases, with 18 bases separating them. CDR3 nucleotides: TGTGCCAGCAGCTGGGGACTCAAACACTCCCCCTACGAGCAGTACTTC. This codes for CASSWGLKHSPYEQYF. The full variable domain, its missing parts supplied by reference TRBV7-2 and TRBJ2-7, is GAGVSQSPSNKVTEKGKDVELRCDPISGHTALYWYRQSLGQGLEFLIYFQGNSAPDKSGLPSDRFSAERTGGSVSTLTIQRTQQEDSAVYLCASSWGLKHSPYEQYFGPGTRLTVT.

The chain links TRBV19 to TRBJ2-1; 9 bases align to TRBD2. CDR1 is LNHDA, CDR2 SQIVND, per germline (reference sequence). Losses at the gene ends were 4 bases for V and 9 bases for J; bases not matched to a gene: 7. This CDR3 contains 14 residues. The CDR3 region has the DNA TGTGCCAGTAGTACGGCGGGGGGGGGCATTGAGCAGTTCTTC. It codes for CASSTAGGGIEQFF.

This clone was counted a few times. This chain connects TRBV7-3 to TRBJ2-5; the match to TRBD2 covers 8 bases. Germline loops: CDR1 SGHTA, CDR2 FQGTGA. This CDR3 spans 18 amino acids. Losses at the gene ends were 5 bases for V and 0 bases for J; bases not matched to a gene: 14. The chain's CDR3 is CASSPGRVGGRYQETQYF. The CDR3 nucleotides read TGTGCCAGCAGCCCCGGCCGGGTGGGCGGGAGGTACCAAGAGACCCAGTACTTC.

The chain employs TRBV7-3 and TRBJ2-1; 9 bases fit TRBD2. The CDR3 consists of 17 residues. Germline lookup yields CDR1 SGHTA and CDR2 FQGTGA. V lost 2 bases and J lost 9; bases outside the gene matches: 14. The chain's CDR3 is CASSLFGEREDFGEQFF. CDR3 bases: TGTGCCAGCAGCTTATTTGGTGAGCGGGAGGATTTCGGTGAGCAGTTCTTC.

This CDR3 is CAISANPGQGYEQYF. DNA for the CDR3: TGTGCCATCAGTGCAAACCCGGGACAGGGCTACGAGCAGTACTTC. The chain employs TRBV10-3 and TRBJ2-7; 9 positions agree with TRBD1. The germline gives CDR1 ENHRY, CDR2 SYGVKD. CDR3 length: 15 residues. Unmatched junction bases numbered 7, after V lost 4 bases and J lost 3 bases.

This chain connects TRBV6-5 to TRBJ1-1; TRBD1 might be the D (5 bases). The CDR3 runs to 14 residues. V lost 5 bases to trimming and J lost 0 bases, with 10 bases between them. CDR1 is MNHEY and CDR2 is SVGAGI in the germline V gene. The CDR3 sequence is CASSRGGVNTEAFF. CDR3 nucleotide sequence: TGTGCCAGCAGTCGGGGGGGGGTGAACACTGAAGCTTTCTTT.

V gene TRBV4-2 combines with J gene TRBJ1-3, with no clear D. Germline V lookup: CDR1 LGHNA, CDR2 YNFKEQ. This CDR3 comprises 16 residues. V shed 1 base and J shed 0 bases, with 10 bases lying between them. The CDR3 is CASSQGLRSSGNTIYF. In nucleotides, the CDR3 is TGTGCCAGCAGCCAAGGATTAAGGAGCTCTGGAAACACCATATATTTT.

The chain is built from TRBV10-3 and TRBJ2-5; a possible D gene is TRBD1 (6 bases). The J call is doubtful: the DNA matches TRBJ2-7 better. Germline-derived CDR1 and CDR2 are ENHRY and SYGVKD. The CDR3 has 13 residues. The CDR3 coding sequence is TGTGCCATCAGTGAGACAGGGACGTACGAGCAGTACTTC. Translation gives CAISETGTYEQYF.

In this sample, this clone turned up a few times. J is TRBJ2-1 and V is TRBV27; 9 bases align to TRBD2. CDR1 MNHEY and CDR2 SMNVEV come from the germline V gene (reference sequence). The ends lost 8 bases at V and 9 bases at J; junction bases unmatched: 14. The CDR3 is made up of 15 amino acids. In DNA, the CDR3 is TGTGCCAGCTCCGCGGCGGGAGGGCCTTGGGGTGAGCAGTTCTTC. It yields the protein CASSAAGGPWGEQFF.

The chain combines TRBV7-3 with TRBJ1-3; D uncertain. The germline gives CDR1 SGHTA, CDR2 FQGTGA. V lost 5 bases, J lost 0 bases, and 8 bases lay in between. The CDR3 length is 14 residues. CDR3 sequence reads: CASSPLSSGNTIYF. The CDR3, as DNA: TGTGCCAGCAGCCCTCTGAGCTCTGGAAACACCATATATTTT.

This clone was observed once. The chain is built from TRBV27 and TRBJ2-7; 11 bases map to TRBD1. Per germline, CDR1 MNHEY and CDR2 SMNVEV (reference sequence). V lost 8 bases to trimming and J lost 4 bases; unmatched junction nucleotides: 7. This CDR3 is built from 14 residues. In DNA form, the CDR3 reads TGTGCCAGCGGGTCCGGGACAGGGGGGTACGAGCAGTACTTC. Amino acids: CASGSGTGGYEQYF.

The V and J genes are TRBV7-3 and TRBJ1-5; possible D gene TRBD1, 6 bases. Per the germline V gene, CDR1 is SGHTA and CDR2 is FQGTGA. With 1 base removed from V and 6 bases from J, the gap between germline ends came to 22 bases. The CDR3 runs 18 residues. CDR3 region: CASSLMGGQGFCGQPQHF. CDR3 nucleotide sequence: TGTGCCAGCAGCTTAATGGGTGGGCAGGGGTTTTGTGGTCAGCCCCAGCATTTT.

V is TRBV7-3 and J is TRBJ2-3, with TRBD2 matching 7 bases. Losses at the gene ends were 5 bases for V and 2 bases for J; bases not matched to a gene: 7. The CDR3 is 15 residues long. CDR1 and CDR2 from the germline V gene are SGHTA and FQGTGA. In DNA, the CDR3 is TGTGCCAGCAGCCCCCCCGGGACTACCACAGATACGCAGTATTTT. This encodes CASSPPGTTTDTQYF.

Worth noting for this clone: Other nucleotide sequences in the sample specify the same CDR3. The V gene is TRBV9, the J gene TRBJ2-7, with D perhaps matching TRBD1 (6 bases). Germline V lookup: CDR1 SGDLS, CDR2 YYNGEE. The CDR3 length is 14 residues. The germline V and J ends were trimmed by 0 bases and 1 base, with 8 bases remaining between them. In DNA, the CDR3 is TGTGCCAGCAGCGTAGGGGGGCGTTCCTACGAGCAGTACTTC. Its protein product is CASSVGGRSYEQYF.